The 22 T cell receptor beta chains below were found in one sample sequenced in a study of cytomegalovirus exposure and HLA in healthy donors. Vbeta (60) and Jbeta (13) primers were used in the PCR. Profiling relied on immunoSEQ multiplex PCR, and the TCRdb table lists in-frame clones only, not all of them. The table includes roughly 200,000 clones, about 77% detected once. Input material: PBMCs. The receptors originated from a man in his fifties or sixties in good health and CMV-seronegative.

V and J are TRBV5-1 and TRBJ2-6; D may be TRBD2 (6 bases). V lost 5 bases and J lost 0, with 24 bases in between. This CDR3 region has 20 residues. Germline V gene data show CDR1 as SGHRS and CDR2 as YFSETQ. CDR3 DNA sequence: TGCGCCAGCAGAAACCGGGACTCCCAGGTTGGGGTCTCTGGGGCCAACGTCCTGACTTTC. It specifies CASRNRDSQVGVSGANVLTF.

J is TRBJ2-3 and V is TRBV5-6; 7 bases line up with TRBD1. The germline V gene encodes CDR1 SGHDT and CDR2 YYEEEE. The CDR3 totals 16 residues. V trimming: 2 bases; J trimming: 3 bases; junction bases outside the gene matches: 9. The CDR3: CASSFQGGRRTDTQYF. The CDR3 DNA follows: TGTGCCAGCAGCTTCCAAGGGGGCCGACGAACAGATACGCAGTATTTT.

The sample holds a few counts of this clone. CDR3: CASSGRLASEQYF. CDR3 nucleotide sequence: TGTGCCAGCAGTGGGAGACTAGCGAGCGAGCAGTACTTC. This rearrangement joins TRBV2 to TRBJ2-7; 8 bases map to TRBD2. V trimming: 4 bases; J trimming: 6 bases; junction bases outside the gene matches: 5. The CDR3 runs to 13 residues. In germline, CDR1 is SNHLY, CDR2 FYNNEI.

The rearrangement uses TRBV28 and TRBJ1-2; weak D call: TRBD1 (6 bases). Trimming left V 5 bases short and J 0 bases short, with 16 bases between. Germline CDR1 reads MDHEN; CDR2 reads SYDVKM. The length of the CDR3 is 16 residues. CDR3 amino acids: CASSPTWDKPNYGYTF. CDR3 nucleotide sequence: TGTGCCAGCAGTCCTACCTGGGACAAACCTAACTATGGCTACACCTTC.

The gene calls are TRBV2 and TRBJ1-1; 9 bases match TRBD1. Germline V gives CDR1 SNHLY, CDR2 FYNNEI. V trimming: 2 bases; J trimming: 1 base; junction bases outside the gene matches: 14. The CDR3 covers 19 residues. CDR3 amino acids: CASSERPSRDRVGNTEAFF. As DNA, the CDR3 is TGTGCCAGCAGTGAAAGACCCAGCAGGGACAGGGTGGGGAACACTGAAGCTTTCTTT.

This chain uses TRBV5-8 with TRBJ1-3, with no clear D. Germline CDR1 and CDR2: SGHTS and YDEGEE. This CDR3 is 19 amino acids long. Deletions cut 3 bases from V and 0 bases from J, with 22 bases between. This chain's CDR3 is CASSSLFDGGKSSGNTIYF. CDR3 nucleotides: TGTGCCAGCAGCTCTTTGTTTGACGGAGGGAAAAGCTCTGGAAACACCATATATTTT.

V is TRBV2 and J is TRBJ1-1; TRBD1 might be the D (6 bases). This CDR3 has 14 residues. V lost 5 bases to trimming and J lost 4 bases, with 14 bases between them. Germline-derived CDR1 and CDR2 are SNHLY and FYNNEI. The CDR3 region has the DNA TGTGCCAGCAGTATCCTGTGGGGGCGCACTGAAGCTTTCTTT. Protein product: CASSILWGRTEAFF. Using reference TRBV2 and TRBJ1-1 for the parts outside the CDR3, the full variable domain is EPEVTQTPSHQVTQMGQEVILRCVPISNHLYFYWYRQILGQKVEFLVSFYNNEISEKSEIFDDQFSVERPDGSNFTLKIRSTKLEDSAMYFCASSILWGRTEAFFGQGTRLTVV.

This clone turned up a few times. The gene calls are TRBV5-5 and TRBJ2-3; no clear D gene. The CDR3 totals 15 residues. The V end lost 0 bases, the J end lost 0 bases, and 8 bases lay between the germline ends. CDR1 is SGHKS and CDR2 is YYEKEE in the germline V gene (reference sequence). CDR3 in DNA: TGTGCCAGCAGCTTGGCCCCCGTTAGCACAGATACGCAGTATTTT. This codes for CASSLAPVSTDTQYF. Variable domain in full (rest from reference TRBV5-5 and TRBJ2-3): DAGVTQSPTHLIKTRGQQVTLRCSPISGHKSVSWYQQVLGQGPQFIFQYYEKEERGRGNFPDRFSARQFPNYSSELNVNALLLGDSALYLCASSLAPVSTDTQYFGPGTRLTVL.

The gene calls are TRBV28 and TRBJ2-7, with D perhaps matching TRBD2 (5 bases). The CDR3 loop spans 13 amino acids. V was trimmed by 3 bases and J by 2 bases, leaving 8 bases between them. In germline, CDR1 is MDHEN, CDR2 SYDVKM. The CDR3 protein is CASSFGKAYEQYF. The CDR3 nucleotides read TGTGCCAGCAGTTTCGGGAAGGCCTACGAGCAGTACTTC.

The chain carries TRBV2 and TRBJ2-3; 15 bases align to TRBD2. The J segment lost 6 bases and the V segment lost 6 bases, leaving 7 bases of the junction unmatched. The CDR3 consists of 16 residues. Germline CDR1 is SNHLY and CDR2 is FYNNEI. CDR3 residues: CASSSGTSGRTDTQYF. The CDR3 DNA follows: TGTGCCAGCAGCTCCGGGACTAGCGGGAGGACGGATACGCAGTATTTT.

The rearrangement uses TRBV5-1 and TRBJ2-3; D perhaps matches TRBD1 (6 bases). V lost 5 bases to trimming and J lost 0 bases, with 16 bases between them. The CDR3 has 16 residues. Germline V gives CDR1 SGHRS, CDR2 YFSETQ. In DNA, the CDR3 is TGCGCCAGCAGACCGACTGGGGGCGCTAGCACAGATACGCAGTATTTT. Translated, it gives CASRPTGGASTDTQYF.

This clone came up once. The genes are TRBV5-4 and TRBJ2-7, with 11 bases matching TRBD2. Germline CDR1 is SGHNT and CDR2 is YYREEE (reference sequence). The junction had 2 bases not matched to a gene; V was cut back by 1 base and J by 5 bases. The CDR3 is made up of 14 amino acids. The CDR3, as DNA: TGTGCCAGCAGCTTGACTAGCGGGAGCCACGAGCAGTACTTC. Translation gives CASSLTSGSHEQYF.

In its sample, this clone was seen a few times. The gene calls are TRBV5-1 and TRBJ2-3, with 7 bases lining up with TRBD1. J lost 3 bases, V lost 0 bases, and 10 bases had no gene match. The CDR3 runs to 17 residues. CDR1 is SGHRS and CDR2 is YFSETQ in the germline V gene. CDR3 in amino acids: CASSLVRSGQMTDTQYF. The CDR3 nucleotides are TGCGCCAGCAGCTTGGTCAGGTCGGGACAGATGACAGATACGCAGTATTTT.

V is TRBV28 and J is TRBJ2-2; 7 bases align to TRBD1. With 6 bases clipped from V and 4 bases from J, the junction kept 8 bases outside the gene matches. CDR3 size: 15 residues. Germline assignment: CDR1 MDHEN and CDR2 SYDVKM. The CDR3 loop reads CASSQQGTRTGELFF. The CDR3, as DNA: TGTGCCAGCAGCCAACAGGGGACGCGCACCGGGGAGCTGTTTTTT.

The CDR3 sequence: CASSLTRETQYF. The CDR3 bases are TGTGCCAGCAGCCTTACCAGGGAGACCCAGTACTTC. The chain links TRBV14 to TRBJ2-5, with no clear D. The CDR3 is 12 residues long. Germline values: CDR1 SGHDN, CDR2 FVKESK. With 4 bases removed from V and 5 bases from J, the gap between germline ends came to 8 bases.

The table lists this clone with a count of one. The CDR3 bases are TGTGCCAGCAGTAGCTTTAAAGGGACTAGCGGGTACGAGCAGTACTTC. Protein sequence: CASSSFKGTSGYEQYF. The J gene is TRBJ2-7, the V gene TRBV5-4; 12 nucleotides align to TRBD2. The V gene's germline CDR1 is SGHNT and CDR2 YYREEE (reference sequence). The V gene end was trimmed by 5 bases and the J gene end by 4 bases; junction bases not matched to a gene: 10. The CDR3 runs 16 residues.

The genes are TRBV5-4 and TRBJ1-2; 11 positions match TRBD1. Germline V gene data show CDR1 as SGHNT and CDR2 as YYREEE (reference sequence). With V trimmed by 2 bases and J by 4 bases, 13 bases remained unmatched. The CDR3 totals 18 residues. CDR3 protein: CASSFGPGGQGASYGYTF. For the CDR3, the DNA is TGTGCCAGCAGCTTCGGGCCCGGCGGACAGGGGGCTAGCTATGGCTACACCTTC. The full variable domain, completed using reference TRBV5-4 and TRBJ1-2, is ETGVTQSPTHLIKTRGQQVTLRCSSQSGHNTVSWYQQALGQGPQFIFQYYREEENGRGNFPPRFSGLQFPNYSSELNVNALELDDSALYLCASSFGPGGQGASYGYTFGSGTRLTVV.

This sequence joins TRBV15 and TRBJ1-4; D gene ambiguous. Germline V gene data show CDR1 as LNHNV and CDR2 as YYDKDF (reference sequence). Trimming removed 0 bases from V and 7 bases from J, with 12 bases in between. The CDR3 length is 15 residues. As DNA, the CDR3 is TGTGCCACCAGCAGAGACGGAGGGCCAGGTGAAAAACTGTTTTTT. Translated, it gives CATSRDGGPGEKLFF.

A few counts support this clone. The chain combines TRBV5-8 with TRBJ1-5; tentative D call: TRBD1 (6 bases). The CDR3 covers 13 residues. Germline assignment: CDR1 SGHTS and CDR2 YDEGEE. Trimming removed 5 bases from V and 8 bases from J, with 14 bases in between. CDR3 DNA: TGTGCCAGCAGGCGGACAGCGGGGGAGCCCCAGCATTTT. The encoded protein is CASRRTAGEPQHF.

Comment on this clone: One junction end does not reproduce the germline sequence, and a read error may be involved. The gene calls are TRBV7-9 and TRBJ2-7; D gene ambiguous. This CDR3 comprises 12 residues. Per the germline V gene, CDR1 is SEHNR and CDR2 is FQNEAQ (reference sequence). This CDR3 reads CSSSLGPYEQYF. The CDR3 bases are TGTTCCAGCAGCCTTGGCCCCTACGAGCAGTACTTC.

This clone occurred once. This chain uses TRBV4-2 with TRBJ2-7; TRBD2 matches at 11 bases. With V trimmed by 4 bases and J by 2 bases, 13 bases remained unmatched. This CDR3 has 18 amino acids. Germline V lookup: CDR1 LGHNA, CDR2 YNFKEQ. CDR3 in DNA: TGTGCCAGCAGCCTGGGACTAGCGGACCGCTCCACCCCCTACGAGCAGTACTTC. This sequence encodes CASSLGLADRSTPYEQYF.

The chain joins TRBV27 to TRBJ2-7; D is ambiguous. CDR3 size: 14 residues. Trimming pared 3 bases from V and 4 bases from J, leaving 13 bases between. The germline gives CDR1 MNHEY, CDR2 SMNVEV (reference sequence). CDR3 sequence reads: CASSFVSGLYEQYF. CDR3 nucleotides: TGTGCCAGCAGTTTCGTATCCGGGTTATACGAGCAGTACTTC.